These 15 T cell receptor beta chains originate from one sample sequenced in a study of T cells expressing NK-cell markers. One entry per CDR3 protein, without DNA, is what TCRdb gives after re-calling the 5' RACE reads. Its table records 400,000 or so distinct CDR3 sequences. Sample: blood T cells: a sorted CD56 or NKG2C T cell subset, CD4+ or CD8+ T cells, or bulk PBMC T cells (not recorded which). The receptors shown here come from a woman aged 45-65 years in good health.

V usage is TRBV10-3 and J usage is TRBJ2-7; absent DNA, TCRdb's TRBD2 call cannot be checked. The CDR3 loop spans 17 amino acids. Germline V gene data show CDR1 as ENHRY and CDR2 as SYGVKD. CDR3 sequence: CAILRTSGSRSSYEQYF.

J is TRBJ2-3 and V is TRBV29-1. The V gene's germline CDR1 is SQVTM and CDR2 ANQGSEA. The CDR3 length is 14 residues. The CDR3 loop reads CSVVNPPGTDTQYF.

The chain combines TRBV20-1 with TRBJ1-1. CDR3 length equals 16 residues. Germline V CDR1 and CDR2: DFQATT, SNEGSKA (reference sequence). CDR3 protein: CSAFPFSTEKNTEAFF.

The CDR3 spells CASSEWRDSPGDTQYF. This chain connects TRBV6-1 to TRBJ2-3; TCRdb reports TRBD2, a call that lacks DNA to check it against. The CDR3 contains 16 residues. Germline V lookup: CDR1 MNHNS, CDR2 SASEGT.

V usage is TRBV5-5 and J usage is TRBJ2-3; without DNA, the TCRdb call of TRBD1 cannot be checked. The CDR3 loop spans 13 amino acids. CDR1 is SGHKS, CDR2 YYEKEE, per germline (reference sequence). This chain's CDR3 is CASSSSFRGTQYF.

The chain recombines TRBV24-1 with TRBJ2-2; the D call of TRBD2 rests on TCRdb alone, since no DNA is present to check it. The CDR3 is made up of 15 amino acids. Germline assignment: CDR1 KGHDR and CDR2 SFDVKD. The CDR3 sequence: CATSDLQLATGELFF.

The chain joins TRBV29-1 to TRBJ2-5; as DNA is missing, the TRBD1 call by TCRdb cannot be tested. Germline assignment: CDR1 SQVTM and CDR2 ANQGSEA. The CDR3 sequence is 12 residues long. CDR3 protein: CSVEEQGWTQYF.

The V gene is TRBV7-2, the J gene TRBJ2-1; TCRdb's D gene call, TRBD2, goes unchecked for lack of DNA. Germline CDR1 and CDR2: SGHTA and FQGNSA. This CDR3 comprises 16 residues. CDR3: CASSLVGLAGGPEQFF.

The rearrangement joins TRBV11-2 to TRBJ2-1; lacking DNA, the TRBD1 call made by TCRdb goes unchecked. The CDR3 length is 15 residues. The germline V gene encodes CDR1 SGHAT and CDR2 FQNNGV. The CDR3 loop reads CASLTTRGHYNEQFF.

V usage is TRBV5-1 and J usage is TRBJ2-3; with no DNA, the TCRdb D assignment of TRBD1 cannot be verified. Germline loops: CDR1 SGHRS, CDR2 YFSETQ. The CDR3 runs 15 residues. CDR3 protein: CASSRGGQPSDTQYF. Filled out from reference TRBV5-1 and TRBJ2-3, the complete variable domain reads KAGVTQTPRYLIKTRGQQVTLSCSPISGHRSVSWYQQTPGQGLQFLFEYFSETQRNKGNFPGRFSGRQFSNSRSEMNVSTLELGDSALYLCASSRGGQPSDTQYFGPGTRLTVL.

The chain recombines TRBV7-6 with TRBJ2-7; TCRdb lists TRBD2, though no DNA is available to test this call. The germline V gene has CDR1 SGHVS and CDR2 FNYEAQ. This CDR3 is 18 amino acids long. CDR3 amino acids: CASSLSRTSESGFYEQYF.

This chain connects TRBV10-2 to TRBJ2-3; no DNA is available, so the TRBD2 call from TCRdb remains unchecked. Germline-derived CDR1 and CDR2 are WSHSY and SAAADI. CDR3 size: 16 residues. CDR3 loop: CASSEGGGTSTDTQYF.

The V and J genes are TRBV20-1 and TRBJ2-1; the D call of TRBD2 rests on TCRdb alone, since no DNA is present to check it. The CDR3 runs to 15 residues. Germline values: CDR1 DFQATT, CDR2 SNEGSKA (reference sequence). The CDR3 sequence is CSARFRGRVNNEQFF.

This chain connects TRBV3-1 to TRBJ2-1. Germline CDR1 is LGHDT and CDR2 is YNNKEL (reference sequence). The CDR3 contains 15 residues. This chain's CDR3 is CASSQFPASTTEQFF.

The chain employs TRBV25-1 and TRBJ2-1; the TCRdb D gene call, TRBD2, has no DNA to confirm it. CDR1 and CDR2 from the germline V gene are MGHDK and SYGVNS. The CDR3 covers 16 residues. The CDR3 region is CASSDPGLAIYNEQFF. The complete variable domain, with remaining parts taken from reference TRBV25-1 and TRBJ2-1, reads EADIYQTPRYLVIGTGKKITLECSQTMGHDKMYWYQQDPGMELHLIHYSYGVNSTEKGDLSSESTVSRIRTEHFPLTLESARPSHTSQYLCASSDPGLAIYNEQFFGPGTRLTVL.